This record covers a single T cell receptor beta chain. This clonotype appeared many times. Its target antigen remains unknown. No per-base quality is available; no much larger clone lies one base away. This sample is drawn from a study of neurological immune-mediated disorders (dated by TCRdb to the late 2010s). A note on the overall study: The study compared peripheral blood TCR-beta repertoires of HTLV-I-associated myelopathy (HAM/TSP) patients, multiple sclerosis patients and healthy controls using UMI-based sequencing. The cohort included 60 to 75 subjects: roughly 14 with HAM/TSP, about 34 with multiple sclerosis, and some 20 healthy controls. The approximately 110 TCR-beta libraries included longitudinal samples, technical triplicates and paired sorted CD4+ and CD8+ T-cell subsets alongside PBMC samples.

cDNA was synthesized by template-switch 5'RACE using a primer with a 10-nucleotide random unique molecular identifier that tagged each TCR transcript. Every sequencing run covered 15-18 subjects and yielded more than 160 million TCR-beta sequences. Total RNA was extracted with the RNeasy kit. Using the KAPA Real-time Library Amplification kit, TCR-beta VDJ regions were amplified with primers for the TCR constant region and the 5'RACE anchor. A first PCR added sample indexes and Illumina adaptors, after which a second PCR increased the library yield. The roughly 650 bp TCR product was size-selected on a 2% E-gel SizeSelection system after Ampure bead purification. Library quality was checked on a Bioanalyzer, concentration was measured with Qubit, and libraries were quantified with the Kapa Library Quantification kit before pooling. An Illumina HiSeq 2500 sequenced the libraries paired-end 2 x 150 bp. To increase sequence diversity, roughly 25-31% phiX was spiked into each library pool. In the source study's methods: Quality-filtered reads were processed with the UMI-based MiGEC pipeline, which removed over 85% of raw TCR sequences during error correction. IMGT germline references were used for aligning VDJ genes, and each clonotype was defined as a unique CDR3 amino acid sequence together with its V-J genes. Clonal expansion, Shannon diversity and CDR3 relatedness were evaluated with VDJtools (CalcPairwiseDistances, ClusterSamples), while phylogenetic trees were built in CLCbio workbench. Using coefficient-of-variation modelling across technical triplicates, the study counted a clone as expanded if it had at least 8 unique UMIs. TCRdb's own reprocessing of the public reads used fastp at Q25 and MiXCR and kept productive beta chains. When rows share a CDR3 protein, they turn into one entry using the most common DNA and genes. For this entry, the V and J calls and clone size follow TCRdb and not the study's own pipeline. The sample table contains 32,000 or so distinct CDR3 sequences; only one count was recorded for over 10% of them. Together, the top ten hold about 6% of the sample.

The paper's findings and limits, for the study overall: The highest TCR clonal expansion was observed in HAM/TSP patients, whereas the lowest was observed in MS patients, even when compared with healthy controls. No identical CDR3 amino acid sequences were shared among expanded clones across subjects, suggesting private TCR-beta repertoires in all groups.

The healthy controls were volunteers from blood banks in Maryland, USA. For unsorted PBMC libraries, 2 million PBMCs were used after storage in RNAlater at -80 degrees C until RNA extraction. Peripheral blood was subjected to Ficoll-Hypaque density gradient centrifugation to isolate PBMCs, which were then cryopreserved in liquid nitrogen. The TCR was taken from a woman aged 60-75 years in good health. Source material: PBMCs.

The DNA is TGTGCCACCAGTGATACAAACCCGGGACAGGCCGGTCAAGAGACCCAGTACTTC. It specifies CATSDTNPGQAGQETQYF. This chain is built from TRBV24-1 and TRBJ2-5, with 8 middle bases fitting TRBD1. The CDR1 and CDR2 encoded by the germline V gene are KGHDR and SFDVKD. The CDR3 goes from the cysteine to the phenylalanine over 18 residues. Only the CDR3 region is kept as DNA, spanning 54 bases read in frame from base 1. Ends trimmed: V by 3 bases, J by 2 bases; bases unmatched to a gene: 13.